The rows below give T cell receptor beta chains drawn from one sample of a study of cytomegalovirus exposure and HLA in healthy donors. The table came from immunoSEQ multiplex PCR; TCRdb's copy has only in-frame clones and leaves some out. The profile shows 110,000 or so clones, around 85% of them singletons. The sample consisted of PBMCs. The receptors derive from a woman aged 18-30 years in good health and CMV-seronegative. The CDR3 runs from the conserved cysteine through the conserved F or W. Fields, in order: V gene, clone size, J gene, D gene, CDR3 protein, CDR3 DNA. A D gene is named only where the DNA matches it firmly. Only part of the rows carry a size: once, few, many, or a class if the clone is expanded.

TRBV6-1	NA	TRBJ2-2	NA	CASSDTGFDTGELFF	TGTGCCAGCAGTGATACAGGGTTCGACACCGGGGAGCTGTTTTTT
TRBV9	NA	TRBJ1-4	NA	CASSPGGPNEKLFF	TGTGCCAGCAGCCCGGGAGGCCCTAATGAAAAACTGTTTTTT
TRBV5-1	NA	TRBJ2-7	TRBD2	CASSGGTSGYEQYF	TGCGCCAGCAGCGGCGGGACTAGCGGCTACGAGCAGTACTTC
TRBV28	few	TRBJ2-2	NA	CASSPRDFQRYTGELFF	TGTGCCAGCAGTCCACGGGACTTTCAGCGGTACACCGGGGAGCTGTTTTTT
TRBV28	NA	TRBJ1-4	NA	CASKRGGEKLFF	TGTGCCAGCAAGAGGGGGGGTGAAAAACTGTTTTTT
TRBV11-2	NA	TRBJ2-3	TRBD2	CASSVSGGPADTQYF	TGTGCCAGCAGCGTATCGGGGGGGCCAGCAGATACGCAGTATTTT
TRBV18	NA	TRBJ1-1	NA	CASSPLELMNTEAFF	TGTGCCAGCTCACCATTGGAGCTCATGAACACTGAAGCTTTCTTT
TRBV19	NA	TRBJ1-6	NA	CASSLREGGSSYNSPLHF	TGTGCCAGTAGTCTGAGAGAGGGTGGAAGCTCCTATAATTCACCCCTCCACTTT
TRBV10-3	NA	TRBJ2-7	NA	CAISESGGSSYEQYF	TGTGCCATCAGTGAGTCCGGGGGAAGCTCCTACGAGCAGTACTTC
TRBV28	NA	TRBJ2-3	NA	CASSSPGDTQYF	TGTGCCAGCAGTTCTCCCGGGGATACGCAGTATTTT
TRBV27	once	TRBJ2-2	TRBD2	CASSSGGTGELFF	TGTGCCAGCAGTTCGGGAGGCACCGGGGAGCTGTTTTTT
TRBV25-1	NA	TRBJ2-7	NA	CASSAEEQYF	TGTGCCAGCAGTGCGGAGGAGCAGTACTTC
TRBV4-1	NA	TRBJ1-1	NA	CASIHTKGRMNTEAFF	TGCGCCAGCATCCACACGAAGGGGCGAATGAACACTGAAGCTTTCTTT
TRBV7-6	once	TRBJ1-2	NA	CASSLPGGLGGYTF	TGTGCCAGCAGCTTGCCGGGGGGACTAGGGGGCTACACCTTC
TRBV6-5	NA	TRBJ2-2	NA	CASSSGSLGPGELFF	TGTGCCAGCAGCTCCGGGTCCCTCGGTCCCGGGGAGCTGTTTTTT
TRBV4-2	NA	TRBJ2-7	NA	CASSPLGGEQYF	TGTGCCAGCAGCCCGCTAGGAGGCGAGCAGTACTTC
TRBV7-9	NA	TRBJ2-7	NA	CASSFGSVREQYF	TGTGCCAGCAGCTTTGGCTCTGTGAGGGAGCAGTACTTC
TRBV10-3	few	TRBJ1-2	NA	CAISPGDDYGYTF	TGTGCCATCAGTCCGGGGGATGACTATGGCTACACCTTC